These T cell receptor beta chains were read from a single sample in a study of read filtering for tumor transcriptome and immune sequencing. TCRdb redid the calling of the reads with MiXCR, one entry per CDR3 protein. The sample yields under 60,000 distinct CDR3 sequences, roughly a fifth seen once. Sequencing input: a population of CD138-negative cells sorted from bone marrow. Receptors originate from a donor over 35 with multiple myeloma. CDR3s include the opening cysteine and the closing phenylalanine or tryptophan. Each record gives: V gene, D gene, J gene, clone size, CDR3 protein, CDR3 DNA. D genes are given only for firm matches. A row's size may be missing; if present it is once, few, many or a size class.

v_gene: TRBV2; d_gene: NA; j_gene: TRBJ2-3; abundance: many; CDR3aa: CASRPVGNTQYF; CDR3nt: TGTGCCAGCAGGCCAGTTGGAAATACGCAGTATTTT
v_gene: TRBV3-1; d_gene: NA; j_gene: TRBJ2-1; abundance: many; CDR3aa: CASSQRLYEQFF; CDR3nt: TGTGCCAGCAGCCAACGTTTGTATGAGCAGTTCTTC
v_gene: TRBV28; d_gene: TRBD2; j_gene: TRBJ2-7; abundance: many; CDR3aa: CASSRSGRDEQYF; CDR3nt: TGTGCCAGCAGCCGTAGCGGGAGGGACGAGCAGTACTTC
v_gene: TRBV4-3; d_gene: NA; j_gene: TRBJ2-1; abundance: many; CDR3aa: CASSQGEYNEQFF; CDR3nt: TGCGCCAGCAGCCAAGGGGAGTACAATGAGCAGTTCTTC
v_gene: TRBV7-9; d_gene: TRBD1; j_gene: TRBJ1-5; abundance: many; CDR3aa: CASSPGDSSNQPQHF; CDR3nt: TGTGCCAGCAGCCCCGGGGACAGTAGCAATCAGCCCCAGCATTTT
v_gene: TRBV18; d_gene: NA; j_gene: TRBJ1-4; abundance: many; CDR3aa: CASSPGVSTNEKLFF; CDR3nt: TGTGCCAGCTCACCAGGCGTATCAACTAATGAAAAACTGTTTTTT
v_gene: TRBV18; d_gene: NA; j_gene: TRBJ2-3; abundance: many; CDR3aa: CASSPRRNLDTQYF; CDR3nt: TGTGCCAGCTCACCACGTAGGAATCTGGATACGCAGTATTTT
v_gene: TRBV29-1; d_gene: NA; j_gene: TRBJ2-7; abundance: many; CDR3aa: CSVGAGTGPYEQYF; CDR3nt: TGCAGCGTTGGGGCTGGAACCGGCCCCTACGAGCAGTACTTC
v_gene: TRBV6-6; d_gene: NA; j_gene: TRBJ1-2; abundance: NA; CDR3aa: CASTTQAPRFPSF; CDR3nt: TGTGCCAGCACCACCCAAGCGCCCAGGTTCCCCTCCTTC
v_gene: TRBV20-1; d_gene: NA; j_gene: TRBJ1-2; abundance: many; CDR3aa: CSARADGANYGYTF; CDR3nt: TGCAGTGCTAGAGCGGACGGAGCTAACTATGGCTACACCTTC
v_gene: TRBV19; d_gene: TRBD1; j_gene: TRBJ1-5; abundance: many; CDR3aa: CASSNRQGWDQPQHF; CDR3nt: TGTGCCAGTAGTAACCGACAGGGCTGGGATCAGCCCCAGCATTTT
v_gene: TRBV5-6; d_gene: NA; j_gene: TRBJ1-1; abundance: many; CDR3aa: CASSLAVLGMNTEAFF; CDR3nt: TGTGCCAGCAGCTTGGCTGTCCTGGGGATGAACACTGAAGCTTTCTTT
v_gene: TRBV12-3/TRBV12-4; d_gene: NA; j_gene: TRBJ1-6; abundance: medium-sized; CDR3aa: CASSPERTLGISPLHF; CDR3nt: TGTGCCAGCAGTCCCGAACGGACACTCGGGATTTCACCCCTCCACTTT
v_gene: TRBV7-2; d_gene: NA; j_gene: TRBJ1-1; abundance: NA; CDR3aa: CASSFQAITVAFF; CDR3nt: TGTGCCAGCAGCTTCCAGGCGATCACTGTAGCTTTCTTT
v_gene: TRBV7-2; d_gene: TRBD2; j_gene: TRBJ2-5; abundance: many; CDR3aa: CASSPGTGGRLETQYF; CDR3nt: TGTGCCAGCAGCCCGGGGACTGGCGGGAGGTTAGAGACCCAGTACTTC
v_gene: TRBV4-1; d_gene: TRBD1; j_gene: TRBJ1-4; abundance: many; CDR3aa: CASSQTGGGGEKLFF; CDR3nt: TGCGCCAGCAGCCAGACAGGGGGCGGGGGTGAAAAACTGTTTTTT
v_gene: TRBV20-1; d_gene: NA; j_gene: TRBJ1-1; abundance: many; CDR3aa: CSCVGGTGTEAFF; CDR3nt: TGCAGTTGTGTGGGGGGCACGGGGACTGAAGCTTTCTTT
v_gene: TRBV24-1; d_gene: NA; j_gene: TRBJ2-2; abundance: many; CDR3aa: CATRGGAGPSTGELFF; CDR3nt: TGTGCCACCAGAGGCGGGGCAGGCCCCTCCACCGGGGAGCTGTTTTTT
v_gene: TRBV19; d_gene: TRBD2; j_gene: TRBJ2-1; abundance: many; CDR3aa: CASSLAGVGEQFF; CDR3nt: TGTGCCAGCAGCTTAGCGGGAGTGGGTGAGCAGTTCTTC
v_gene: TRBV7-9; d_gene: NA; j_gene: TRBJ2-6; abundance: many; CDR3aa: CASSLSLGSGANVLTF; CDR3nt: TGTGCCAGCAGCCTGTCCTTGGGGTCTGGGGCCAACGTCCTGACTTTC
v_gene: TRBV7-6; d_gene: NA; j_gene: TRBJ2-1; abundance: many; CDR3aa: CASSVQDPPNEQFF; CDR3nt: TGTGCCAGCAGCGTTCAGGACCCCCCCAATGAGCAGTTCTTC
v_gene: TRBV27; d_gene: NA; j_gene: TRBJ2-1; abundance: few; CDR3aa: CASSPFPVRGINNEQFF; CDR3nt: TGTGCCAGCAGTCCATTCCCCGTCCGGGGGATCAACAATGAGCAGTTCTTC
v_gene: TRBV5-1; d_gene: NA; j_gene: TRBJ2-1; abundance: many; CDR3aa: CASSLQVGNEQFF; CDR3nt: TGCGCCAGCAGCTTACAGGTAGGGAATGAGCAGTTCTTC